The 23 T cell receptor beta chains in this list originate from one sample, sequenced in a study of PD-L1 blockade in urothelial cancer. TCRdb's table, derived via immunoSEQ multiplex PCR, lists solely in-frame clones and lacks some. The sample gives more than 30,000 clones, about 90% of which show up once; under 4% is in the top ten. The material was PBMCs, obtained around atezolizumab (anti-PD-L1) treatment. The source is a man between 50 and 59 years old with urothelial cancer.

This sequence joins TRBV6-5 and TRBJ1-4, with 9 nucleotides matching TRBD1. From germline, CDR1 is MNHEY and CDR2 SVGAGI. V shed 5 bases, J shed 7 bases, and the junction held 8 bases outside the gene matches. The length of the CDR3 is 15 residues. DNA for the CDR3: TGTGCCAGCAGTGGGGGGACAGGGATAGGTGAAAAACTGTTTTTT. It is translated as CASSGGTGIGEKLFF.

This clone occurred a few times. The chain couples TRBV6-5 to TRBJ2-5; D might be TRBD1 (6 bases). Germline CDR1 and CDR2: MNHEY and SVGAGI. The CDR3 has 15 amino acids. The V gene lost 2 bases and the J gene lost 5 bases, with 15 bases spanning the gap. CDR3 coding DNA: TGTGCCAGCAGTTACGCAGGGGTTCGAGGGGAGACCCAGTACTTC. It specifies CASSYAGVRGETQYF.

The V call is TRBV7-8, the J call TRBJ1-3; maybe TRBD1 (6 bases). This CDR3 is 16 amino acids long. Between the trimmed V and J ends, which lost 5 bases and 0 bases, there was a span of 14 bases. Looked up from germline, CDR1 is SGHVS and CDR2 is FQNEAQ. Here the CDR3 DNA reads TGTGCCAGCAGCCCCCGACAGGCCTCCTCTGGAAACACCATATATTTT. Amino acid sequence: CASSPRQASSGNTIYF. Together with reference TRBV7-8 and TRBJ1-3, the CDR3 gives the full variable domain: GAGVSQSPRYKVAKRGQDVALRCDPISGHVSLFWYQQALGQGPEFLTYFQNEAQLDKSGLPSDRFFAERPEGSVSTLKIQRTQQEDSAVYLCASSPRQASSGNTIYFGEGSWLTVV.

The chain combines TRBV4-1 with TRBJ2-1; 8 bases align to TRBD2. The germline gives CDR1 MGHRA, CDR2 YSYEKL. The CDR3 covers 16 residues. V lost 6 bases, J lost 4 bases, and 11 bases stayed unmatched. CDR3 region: CASRSSSGLLYNEQFF. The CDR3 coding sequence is TGCGCCAGCAGGTCATCTAGCGGGCTGCTTTACAATGAGCAGTTCTTC.

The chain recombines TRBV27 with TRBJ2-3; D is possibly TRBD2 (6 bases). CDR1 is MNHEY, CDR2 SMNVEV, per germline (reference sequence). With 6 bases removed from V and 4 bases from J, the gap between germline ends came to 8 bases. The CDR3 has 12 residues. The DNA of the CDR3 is TGTGCCAGCAGCAGACTAGCAGATACGCAGTATTTT. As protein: CASSRLADTQYF.

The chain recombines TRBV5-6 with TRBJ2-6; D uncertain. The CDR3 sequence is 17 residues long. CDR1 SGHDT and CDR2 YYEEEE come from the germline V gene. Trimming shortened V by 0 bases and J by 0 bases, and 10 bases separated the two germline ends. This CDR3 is CASSLVAVNSGANVLTF. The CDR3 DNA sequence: TGTGCCAGCAGCTTGGTGGCAGTCAACTCTGGGGCCAACGTCCTGACTTTC.

The chain's CDR3 is CASGLGARPGEETQYF. CDR3 nucleotides: TGTGCTAGTGGTTTGGGCGCTCGTCCAGGGGAAGAGACCCAGTACTTC. This chain connects TRBV12-5 to TRBJ2-5; D possibly corresponds to TRBD1 (6 bases). CDR3 length: 16 amino acids. Trimming pared 1 base from V and 3 bases from J, leaving 15 bases between. Germline CDR1 and CDR2: LGHNT and FRNRAP.

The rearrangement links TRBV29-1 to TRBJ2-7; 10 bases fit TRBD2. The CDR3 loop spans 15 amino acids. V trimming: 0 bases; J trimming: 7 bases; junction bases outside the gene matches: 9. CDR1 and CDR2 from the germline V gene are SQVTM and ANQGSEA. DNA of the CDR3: TGCAGCGTTGAAGATAGCGGGAGGCGAACCGGGGAGCAGTACTTC. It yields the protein CSVEDSGRRTGEQYF.

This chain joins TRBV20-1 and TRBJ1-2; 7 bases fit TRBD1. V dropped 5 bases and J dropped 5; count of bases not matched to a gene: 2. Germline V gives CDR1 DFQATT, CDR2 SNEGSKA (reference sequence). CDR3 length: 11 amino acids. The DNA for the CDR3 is TGCAGTGCTCCGACAGGGTATGGCTACACCTTC. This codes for CSAPTGYGYTF.

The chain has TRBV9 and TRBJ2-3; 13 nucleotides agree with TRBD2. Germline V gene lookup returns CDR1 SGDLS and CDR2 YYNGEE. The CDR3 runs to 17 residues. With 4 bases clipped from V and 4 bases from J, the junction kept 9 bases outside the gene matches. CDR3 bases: TGTGCCAGCAGCCCTTCAACTAGCGGGGGGGCTGCAGATACGCAGTATTTT. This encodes CASSPSTSGGAADTQYF.

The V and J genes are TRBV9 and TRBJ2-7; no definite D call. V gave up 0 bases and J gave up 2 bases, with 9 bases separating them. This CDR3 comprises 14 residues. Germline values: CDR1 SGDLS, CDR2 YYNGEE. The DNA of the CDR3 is TGTGCCAGCAGCGTAGGGGCCAGCCCCTACGAGCAGTACTTC. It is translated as CASSVGASPYEQYF. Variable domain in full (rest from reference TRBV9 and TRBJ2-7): DSGVTQTPKHLITATGQRVTLRCSPRSGDLSVYWYQQSLDQGLQFLIQYYNGEERAKGNILERFSAQQFPDLHSELNLSSLELGDSALYFCASSVGASPYEQYFGPGTRLTVT.

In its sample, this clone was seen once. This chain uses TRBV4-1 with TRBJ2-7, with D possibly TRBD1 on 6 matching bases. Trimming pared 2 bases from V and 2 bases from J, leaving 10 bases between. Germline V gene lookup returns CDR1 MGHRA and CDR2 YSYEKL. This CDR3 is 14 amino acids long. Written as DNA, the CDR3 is TGCGCCAGCAGCCAATCAGGGGCAACCTACGAGCAGTACTTC. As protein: CASSQSGATYEQYF.

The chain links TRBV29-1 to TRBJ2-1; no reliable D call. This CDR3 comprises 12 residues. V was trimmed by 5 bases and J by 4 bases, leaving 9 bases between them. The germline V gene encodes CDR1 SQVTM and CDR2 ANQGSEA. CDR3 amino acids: CSVNSRYNEQFF. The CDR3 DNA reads TGCAGCGTTAACTCACGGTACAATGAGCAGTTCTTC.

The CDR3 here is CASSLWGDGAGANVLTF. DNA for the CDR3: TGTGCCAGCAGTTTATGGGGAGATGGGGCTGGGGCCAACGTCCTGACTTTC. The chain links TRBV27 to TRBJ2-6; D might be TRBD2 (5 bases). The CDR3 has 17 residues. Germline V gene lookup returns CDR1 MNHEY and CDR2 SMNVEV (reference sequence). V lost 1 base and J 2 bases, leaving 12 bases between the germline ends.

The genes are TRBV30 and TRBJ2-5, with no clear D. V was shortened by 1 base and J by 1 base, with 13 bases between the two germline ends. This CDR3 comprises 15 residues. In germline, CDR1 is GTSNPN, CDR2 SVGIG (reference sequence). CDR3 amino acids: CAWSARGTFQETQYF. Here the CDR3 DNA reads TGTGCCTGGAGTGCCCGCGGCACCTTCCAAGAGACCCAGTACTTC.

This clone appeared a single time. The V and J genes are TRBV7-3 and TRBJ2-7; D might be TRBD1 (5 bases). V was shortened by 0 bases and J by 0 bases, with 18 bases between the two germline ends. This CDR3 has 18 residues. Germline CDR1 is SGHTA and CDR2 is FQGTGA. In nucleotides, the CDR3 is TGTGCCAGCAGCTTAACCGACCTAACAGGCGACGACTCCTACGAGCAGTACTTC. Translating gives CASSLTDLTGDDSYEQYF. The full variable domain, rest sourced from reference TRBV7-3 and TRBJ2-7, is GAGVSQTPSNKVTEKGKYVELRCDPISGHTALYWYRQSLGQGPEFLIYFQGTGAADDSGLPNDRFFAVRPEGSVSTLKIQRTERGDSAVYLCASSLTDLTGDDSYEQYFGPGTRLTVT.

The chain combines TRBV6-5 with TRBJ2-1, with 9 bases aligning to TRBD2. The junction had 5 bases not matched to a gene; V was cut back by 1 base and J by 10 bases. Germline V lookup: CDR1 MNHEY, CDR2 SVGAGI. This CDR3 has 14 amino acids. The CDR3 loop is CASSYYSGRDEQFF. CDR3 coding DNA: TGTGCCAGCAGTTACTATAGCGGGAGAGACGAGCAGTTCTTC.

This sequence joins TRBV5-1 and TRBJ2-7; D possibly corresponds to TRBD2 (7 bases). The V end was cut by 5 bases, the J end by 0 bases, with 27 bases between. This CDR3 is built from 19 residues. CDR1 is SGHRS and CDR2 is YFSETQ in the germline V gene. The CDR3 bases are TGCGCCAGCAGTCCACTAAGGGGTGGGGGGGCCACCGCCTCCTACGAGCAGTACTTC. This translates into CASSPLRGGGATASYEQYF.

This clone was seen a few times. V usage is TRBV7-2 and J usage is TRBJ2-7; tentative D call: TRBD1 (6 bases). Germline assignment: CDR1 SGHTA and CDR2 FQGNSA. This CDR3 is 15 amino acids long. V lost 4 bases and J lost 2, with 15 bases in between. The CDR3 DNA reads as TGTGCCAGCAGCTCCCCCAGGGGATCGGCCTACGAGCAGTACTTC. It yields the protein CASSSPRGSAYEQYF.

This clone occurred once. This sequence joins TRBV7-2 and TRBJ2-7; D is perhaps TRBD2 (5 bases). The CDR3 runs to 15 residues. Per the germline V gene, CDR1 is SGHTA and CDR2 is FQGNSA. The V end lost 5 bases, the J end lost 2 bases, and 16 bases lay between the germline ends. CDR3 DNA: TGTGCCAGCAGCCTAACCCCCGGGGAAGCCTACGAGCAGTACTTC. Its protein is CASSLTPGEAYEQYF.

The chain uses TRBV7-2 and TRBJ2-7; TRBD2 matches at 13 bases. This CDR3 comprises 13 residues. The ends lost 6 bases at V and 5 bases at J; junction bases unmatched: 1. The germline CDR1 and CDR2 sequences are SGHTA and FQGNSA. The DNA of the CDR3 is TGTGCCAGCAGTGGACTAGCGGGAGACGAGCAGTACTTC. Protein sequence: CASSGLAGDEQYF.

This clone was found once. The CDR3, as DNA: TGTGCCAGCAGCGCAGGACTGCCCGGACTAGCCTTTTCCTACGAGCAGTACTTC. Its protein is CASSAGLPGLAFSYEQYF. The chain employs TRBV7-2 and TRBJ2-7; TRBD2 matches at 8 bases. Germline CDR1 and CDR2: SGHTA and FQGNSA. With 5 bases clipped from V and 1 base from J, the junction kept 16 bases outside the gene matches. This CDR3 is built from 18 residues.

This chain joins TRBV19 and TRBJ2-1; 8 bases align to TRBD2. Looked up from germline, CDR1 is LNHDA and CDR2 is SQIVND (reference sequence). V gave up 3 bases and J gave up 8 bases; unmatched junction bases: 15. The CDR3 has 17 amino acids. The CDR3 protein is CASSIRGLASQRDEQFF. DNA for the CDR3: TGTGCCAGTAGTATTCGTGGACTAGCCTCCCAAAGGGATGAGCAGTTCTTC.